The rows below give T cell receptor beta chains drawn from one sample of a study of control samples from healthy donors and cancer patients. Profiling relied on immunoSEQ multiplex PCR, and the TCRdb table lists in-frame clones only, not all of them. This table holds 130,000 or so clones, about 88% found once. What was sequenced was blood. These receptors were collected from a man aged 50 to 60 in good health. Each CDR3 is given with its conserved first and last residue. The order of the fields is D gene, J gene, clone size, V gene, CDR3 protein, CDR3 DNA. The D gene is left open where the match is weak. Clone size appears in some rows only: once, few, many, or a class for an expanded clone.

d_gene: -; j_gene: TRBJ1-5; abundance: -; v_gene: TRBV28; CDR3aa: CASSLIPTQLNQPQHF; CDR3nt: TGTGCCAGCAGTTTAATCCCTACCCAACTCAATCAGCCCCAGCATTTT
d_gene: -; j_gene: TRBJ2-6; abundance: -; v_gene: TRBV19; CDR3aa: CASSAMTAGANVLTF; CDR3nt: TGTGCCAGTAGTGCAATGACAGCTGGGGCCAACGTCCTGACTTTC
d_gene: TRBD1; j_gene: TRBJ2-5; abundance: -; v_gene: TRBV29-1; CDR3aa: CSVLTGTGAETQYF; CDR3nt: TGCAGCGTCCTAACCGGGACAGGGGCAGAGACCCAGTACTTC
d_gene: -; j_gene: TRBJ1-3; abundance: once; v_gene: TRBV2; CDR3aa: CASSEGQLAGNTIYF; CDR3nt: TGTGCCAGCAGTGAAGGACAACTTGCTGGAAACACCATATATTTT
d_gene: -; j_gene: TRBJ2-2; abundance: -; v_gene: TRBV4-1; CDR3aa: CASSQRETFTGELFF; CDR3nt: TGCGCCAGCAGCCAACGGGAAACTTTCACCGGGGAGCTGTTTTTT
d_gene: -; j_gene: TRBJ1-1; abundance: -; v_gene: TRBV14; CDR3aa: CASGPGYGSRAAFF; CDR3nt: TGTGCCAGCGGACCAGGGTATGGGTCCCGCGCGGCTTTCTTT
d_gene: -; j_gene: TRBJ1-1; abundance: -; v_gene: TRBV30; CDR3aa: CAWSVSRNTEAFF; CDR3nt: TGTGCCTGGAGTGTTTCGCGGAACACTGAAGCTTTCTTT
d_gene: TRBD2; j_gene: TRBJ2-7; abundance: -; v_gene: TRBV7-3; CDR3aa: CASSPQPAGGLYEQYF; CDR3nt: TGTGCCAGCAGCCCCCAGCCAGCGGGGGGCCTCTACGAGCAGTACTTC
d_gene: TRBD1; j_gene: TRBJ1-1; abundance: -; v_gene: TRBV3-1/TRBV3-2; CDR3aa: CASSQGLGQGGTEAFF; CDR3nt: TGTGCCAGCAGCCAAGGACTAGGACAGGGGGGCACTGAAGCTTTCTTT
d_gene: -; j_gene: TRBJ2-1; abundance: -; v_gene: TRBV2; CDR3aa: CASSANRDAQFF; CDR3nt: TGTGCCAGCAGCGCTAACCGGGATGCCCAGTTCTTC
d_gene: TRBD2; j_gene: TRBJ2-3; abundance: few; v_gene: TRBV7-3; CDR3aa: CASKQSSGTDTQYF; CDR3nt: TGTGCCAGCAAACAATCTAGCGGAACAGATACGCAGTATTTT
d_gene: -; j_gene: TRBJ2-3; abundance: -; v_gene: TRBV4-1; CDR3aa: CASSEGPVAHTQYF; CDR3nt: TGCGCCAGCAGCGAAGGACCAGTAGCACATACGCAGTATTTT
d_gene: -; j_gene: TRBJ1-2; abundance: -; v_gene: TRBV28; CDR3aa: CASSPQTGGIAFYGYTF; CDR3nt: TGTGCCAGCAGTCCGCAGACGGGGGGTATTGCGTTCTATGGCTACACCTTC
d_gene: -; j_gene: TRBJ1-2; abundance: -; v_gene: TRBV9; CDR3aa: CASSETLEGGYTF; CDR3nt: TGTGCCAGCAGCGAGACCCTAGAGGGTGGCTACACCTTC
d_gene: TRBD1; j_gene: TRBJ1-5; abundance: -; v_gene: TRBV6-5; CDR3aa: CASSYSRTGSQPQHF; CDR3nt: TGTGCCAGCAGTTACTCCCGGACAGGGAGTCAGCCCCAGCATTTT
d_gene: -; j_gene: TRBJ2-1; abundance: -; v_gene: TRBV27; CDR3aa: CASSPGAGYNEQFF; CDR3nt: TGTGCCAGCAGTCCGGGGGCCGGGTACAATGAGCAGTTCTTC
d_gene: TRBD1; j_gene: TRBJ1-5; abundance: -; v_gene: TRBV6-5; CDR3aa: CASNGTGNQPQHF; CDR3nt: TGTGCCAGCAACGGGACAGGAAATCAGCCCCAGCATTTT
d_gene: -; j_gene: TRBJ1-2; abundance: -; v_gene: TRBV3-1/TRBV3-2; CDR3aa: CASSQGTNRNVYGYTF; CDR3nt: TGTGCCAGCAGCCAGGGAACGAACCGCAATGTCTATGGCTACACCTTC
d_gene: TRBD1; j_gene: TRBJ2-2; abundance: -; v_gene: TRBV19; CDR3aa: CASSAGGAYTGELFF; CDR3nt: TGTGCCAGCTCCGCAGGGGGCGCATACACCGGGGAGCTGTTTTTT
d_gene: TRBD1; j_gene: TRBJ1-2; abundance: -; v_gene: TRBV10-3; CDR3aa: CAISEPDRGGGYGYTF; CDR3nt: TGTGCCATCAGTGAGCCAGACAGGGGAGGAGGCTATGGCTACACCTTC
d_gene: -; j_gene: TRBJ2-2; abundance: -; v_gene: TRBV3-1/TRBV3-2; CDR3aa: CASSQDEDLGPTNTGELFF; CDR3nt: TGTGCCAGCAGCCAAGATGAGGATCTGGGCCCTACGAACACCGGGGAGCTGTTTTTT
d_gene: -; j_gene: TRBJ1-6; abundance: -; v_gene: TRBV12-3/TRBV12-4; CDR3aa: CASSFNGNSPLHF; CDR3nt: TGTGCCAGCAGTTTTAACGGTAATTCACCCCTCCACTTT
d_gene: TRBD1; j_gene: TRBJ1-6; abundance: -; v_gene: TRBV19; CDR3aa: CASSLDRVYNSPLHF; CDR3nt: TGTGCCAGTAGTCTGGACAGGGTTTATAATTCACCCCTCCACTTT
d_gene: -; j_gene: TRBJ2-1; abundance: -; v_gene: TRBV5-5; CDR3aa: CASRASDFSYNEQFF; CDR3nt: TGTGCCAGCAGGGCGAGTGACTTCTCCTACAATGAGCAGTTCTTC
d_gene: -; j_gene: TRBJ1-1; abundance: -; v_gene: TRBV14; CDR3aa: CASSQDGGNTEAFF; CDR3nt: TGTGCCAGCAGCCAAGACGGGGGGAACACTGAAGCTTTCTTT
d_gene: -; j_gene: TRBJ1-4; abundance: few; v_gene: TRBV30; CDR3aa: CAWSLSRTTNEKLFF; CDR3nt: TGTGCCTGGAGCCTCTCCCGGACCACCAATGAAAAACTGTTTTTT
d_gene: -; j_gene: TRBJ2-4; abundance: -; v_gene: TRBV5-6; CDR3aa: CASSVGGAGGHIQYF; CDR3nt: TGTGCCAGCAGCGTGGGGGGAGCTGGTGGACACATTCAGTACTTC
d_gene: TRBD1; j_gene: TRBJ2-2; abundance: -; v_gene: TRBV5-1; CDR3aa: CASSEGQDVTGELFF; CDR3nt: TGCGCCAGCAGCGAGGGACAGGATGTTACCGGGGAGCTGTTTTTT
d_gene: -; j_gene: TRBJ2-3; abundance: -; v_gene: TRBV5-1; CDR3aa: CASRRQGGLTDTQYF; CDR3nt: TGCGCCAGCAGACGACAGGGAGGTCTCACAGATACGCAGTATTTT
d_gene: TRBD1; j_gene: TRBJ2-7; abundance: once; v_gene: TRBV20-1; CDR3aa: CSASGQGPLYEQYF; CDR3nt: TGCAGTGCTAGTGGACAGGGTCCTTTGTACGAGCAGTACTTC
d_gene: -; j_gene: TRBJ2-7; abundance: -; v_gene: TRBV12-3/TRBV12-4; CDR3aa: CASSLLGDEQYF; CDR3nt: TGTGCCAGCAGTTTATTGGGGGACGAGCAGTACTTC
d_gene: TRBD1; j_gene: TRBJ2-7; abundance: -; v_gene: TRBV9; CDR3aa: CASSAGGTGALGQYF; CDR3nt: TGTGCCAGCAGCGCGGGCGGGACAGGGGCCTTGGGGCAGTACTTC
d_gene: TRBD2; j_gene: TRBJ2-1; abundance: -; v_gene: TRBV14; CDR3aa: CASNVAGGHGEQFF; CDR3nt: TGTGCCAGCAACGTAGCGGGGGGGCACGGTGAGCAGTTCTTC
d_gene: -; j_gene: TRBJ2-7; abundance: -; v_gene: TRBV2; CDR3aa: CASNTRQAPYEQYF; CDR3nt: TGTGCCAGCAATACAAGACAGGCACCCTACGAGCAGTACTTC
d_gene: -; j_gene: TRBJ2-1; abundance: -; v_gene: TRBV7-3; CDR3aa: CASSLIGNEQFF; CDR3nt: TGTGCCAGCAGCTTAATAGGGAATGAGCAGTTCTTC
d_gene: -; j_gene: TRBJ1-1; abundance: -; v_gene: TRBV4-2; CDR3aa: CASSQDYRGRNTEAFF; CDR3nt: TGTGCCAGCAGCCAAGATTATAGGGGCCGTAACACTGAAGCTTTCTTT
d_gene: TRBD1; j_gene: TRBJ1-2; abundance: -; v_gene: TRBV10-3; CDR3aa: CATKGQGLNYGYTF; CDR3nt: TGTGCCACCAAGGGACAGGGGCTTAACTATGGCTACACCTTC
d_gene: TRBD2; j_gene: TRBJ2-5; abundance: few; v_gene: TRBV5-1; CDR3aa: CASSFNKSGLAQETQYF; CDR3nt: TGCGCCAGCAGCTTTAATAAGTCCGGACTAGCACAAGAGACCCAGTACTTC
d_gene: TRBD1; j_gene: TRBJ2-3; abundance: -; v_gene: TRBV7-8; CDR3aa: CASSSGSGTGGTDTQYF; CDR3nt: TGTGCCAGCAGCTCCGGCTCCGGGACAGGGGGCACAGATACGCAGTATTTT
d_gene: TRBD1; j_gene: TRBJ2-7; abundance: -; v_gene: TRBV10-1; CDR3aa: CASRTGALGQTCYEQYF; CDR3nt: TGCGCCAGCAGGACAGGGGCCCTCGGACAGACTTGCTACGAGCAGTACTTC
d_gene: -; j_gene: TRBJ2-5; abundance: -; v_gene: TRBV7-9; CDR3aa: CASVLTGSQVETQYF; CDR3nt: TGTGCCAGCGTCTTGACAGGTAGCCAAGTGGAGACCCAGTACTTC
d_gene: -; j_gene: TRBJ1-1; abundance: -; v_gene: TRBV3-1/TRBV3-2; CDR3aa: CASSLSQGRMGEAFF; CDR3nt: TGTGCCAGCAGCCTATCACAGGGAAGAATGGGTGAAGCTTTCTTT
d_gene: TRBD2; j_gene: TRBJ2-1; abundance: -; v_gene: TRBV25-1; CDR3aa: CASSGGTGLANNEQFF; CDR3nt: TGTGCCAGCAGTGGGGGGACGGGACTAGCCAACAATGAGCAGTTCTTC
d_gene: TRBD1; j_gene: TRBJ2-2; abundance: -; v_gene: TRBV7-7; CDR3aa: CASSLRAGGPGELFF; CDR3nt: TGTGCTAGCAGCTTGAGAGCAGGGGGTCCCGGGGAGCTGTTTTTT
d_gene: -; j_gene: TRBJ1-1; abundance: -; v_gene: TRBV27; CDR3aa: CASKGLGAENTEAFF; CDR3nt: TGTGCCTCAAAGGGTCTAGGGGCCGAGAACACTGAAGCTTTCTTT
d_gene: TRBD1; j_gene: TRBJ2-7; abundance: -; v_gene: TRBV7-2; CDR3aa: CASSPAGTGSYEQYF; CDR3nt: TGTGCCAGCAGCCCGGCGGGGACAGGTTCCTACGAGCAGTACTTC
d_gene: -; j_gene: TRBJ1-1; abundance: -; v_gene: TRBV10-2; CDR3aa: CASRKNTEAFF; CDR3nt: TGCGCCAGCAGAAAGAACACTGAAGCTTTCTTT
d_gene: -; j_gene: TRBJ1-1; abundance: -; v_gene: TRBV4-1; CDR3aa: CASSHSETGFFEAFF; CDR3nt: TGCGCCAGCAGCCACTCTGAGACAGGTTTTTTTGAAGCTTTCTTT
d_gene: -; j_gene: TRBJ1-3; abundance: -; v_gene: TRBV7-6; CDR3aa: CASSLSKGTGNTIYF; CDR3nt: TGTGCCAGCAGCCTGTCCAAGGGGACGGGAAACACCATATATTTT